These 32 T cell receptor beta chains share one sample of origin, sequenced in a study of shared clonotypes between healthy human individuals. TCRdb keeps only in-frame clones here, not all; method: immunoSEQ multiplex PCR. Counted here are about 690,000 clones, less than 95% occurring once; the ten biggest clones make up 30% to 40%. Sequencing was carried out using memory CD8+ T cells from PBMCs. Subset here: CD45RO+ cells pooled with CCR7-negative TemRA cells. The source is a man between 18 and 35 years old in good health. Some clones in this sample may be carry-over from other donors' samples.

J is TRBJ1-5 and V is TRBV19, with 9 bases that match TRBD1. The V and J ends lost 5 bases and 7 bases, in that order; junction bases with no gene match: 9. Germline lookup yields CDR1 LNHDA and CDR2 SQIVND (reference sequence). There are 15 residues in the CDR3. The CDR3 DNA reads TGTGCCAGTAGTCCTACAGGGGGCTCTCACCAGCCCCAGCATTTT. The encoded protein is CASSPTGGSHQPQHF.

This clone came up a few times. The chain links TRBV28 to TRBJ2-7; D call uncertain. Germline CDR1 reads MDHEN; CDR2 reads SYDVKM. There are 16 residues in the CDR3. Trimming cost V 4 bases and J 3 bases, with 19 bases left between them. In DNA, the CDR3 is TGTGCCAGCAGTTCGACCGTCGGACCCCACCGCTACGAGCAGTACTTC. It encodes CASSSTVGPHRYEQYF.

This rearrangement joins TRBV9 to TRBJ1-1; no clear D. The V gene's germline CDR1 is SGDLS and CDR2 YYNGEE. This CDR3 contains 14 residues. Trimming cost V 0 bases and J 0 bases, with 6 bases left between them. The CDR3 here is CASSVDGVNTEAFF. The CDR3 DNA reads TGTGCCAGCAGCGTAGACGGGGTGAACACTGAAGCTTTCTTT.

J is TRBJ1-3 and V is TRBV2; 10 bases are a match to TRBD1. The trim removed 5 bases at V and 0 bases at J, leaving 4 bases unmatched. This CDR3 region has 16 residues. Germline CDR1 SNHLY, CDR2 FYNNEI. Here the CDR3 reads CASSWDRGSSGNTIYF. The CDR3 DNA reads as TGTGCCAGCAGTTGGGACAGGGGAAGCTCTGGAAACACCATATATTTT. The full variable domain, its missing parts supplied by reference TRBV2 and TRBJ1-3, is EPEVTQTPSHQVTQMGQEVILRCVPISNHLYFYWYRQILGQKVEFLVSFYNNEISEKSEIFDDQFSVERPDGSNFTLKIRSTKLEDSAMYFCASSWDRGSSGNTIYFGEGSWLTVV.

This chain joins TRBV18 and TRBJ2-1; 10 nucleotides line up with TRBD2. Germline loops: CDR1 KGHSH, CDR2 LQKENI. V lost 4 bases and J lost 4; bases outside the gene matches: 4. The CDR3 runs to 15 residues. The CDR3 spells CASSLTSGPYNEQFF. The CDR3 coding sequence is TGTGCCAGCTCACTGACTAGCGGGCCATACAATGAGCAGTTCTTC.

This clone was detected once. Other DNA sequences in the same sample also yield this CDR3. CDR3 sequence: CASSFGRNQPQHF. CDR3 coding DNA: TGTGCCAGCAGTTTCGGGCGCAATCAGCCCCAGCATTTT. The gene calls are TRBV27 and TRBJ1-5; unclear D gene. The germline V gene has CDR1 MNHEY and CDR2 SMNVEV (reference sequence). The V end was cut by 3 bases, the J end by 2 bases, with 5 bases between. The CDR3 covers 13 residues.

The rearrangement uses TRBV19 and TRBJ1-5; D gene ambiguous. The length of the CDR3 is 19 residues. The germline gives CDR1 LNHDA, CDR2 SQIVND (reference sequence). Trimming took off 3 bases at V and 0 bases at J, with 21 bases between the two ends. DNA of the CDR3: TGTGCCAGTAGTATCGCCCGCTTCCTGGAGAGGTATAGCAATCAGCCCCAGCATTTT. Its protein product is CASSIARFLERYSNQPQHF. The variable domain in full, with the rest retrieved from reference TRBV19 and TRBJ1-5, is DGGITQSPKYLFRKEGQNVTLSCEQNLNHDAMYWYRQDPGQGLRLIYYSQIVNDFQKGDIAEGYSVSREKKESFPLTVTSAQKNPTAFYLCASSIARFLERYSNQPQHFGDGTRLSIL.

The V call is TRBV19, the J call TRBJ2-2, with 8 bases aligning to TRBD1. The V and J ends lost 10 bases and 6 bases, in that order; junction bases with no gene match: 13. This CDR3 has 15 amino acids. The germline gives CDR1 LNHDA, CDR2 SQIVND (reference sequence). The CDR3 coding sequence is TGTGCCACATACTCCGGGACAGGCTTGGCCGGGGAGCTGTTTTTT. Its protein is CATYSGTGLAGELFF.

The chain recombines TRBV10-1 with TRBJ2-2; D not resolved. Trimming took 3 bases from V and 2 from J, leaving 10 bases between them. The CDR3 length is 15 residues. The germline V gene encodes CDR1 WNHNN and CDR2 SYGVQD (reference sequence). The CDR3 bases are TGCGCCAGCAGTGAACTGTTAGGAAACACCGGGGAGCTGTTTTTT. Its protein is CASSELLGNTGELFF.

The DNA for the CDR3 is TGTGCCACTATCGCGGTACTCGACTACGAGCAGTACTTC. Translation: CATIAVLDYEQYF. The rearrangement links TRBV10-3 to TRBJ2-7; D remains unclear. Trimming left V 10 bases short and J 3 bases short, with 16 bases between. Germline V gene sequence: CDR1 ENHRY, CDR2 SYGVKD. This CDR3 is 13 amino acids long.

The gene calls are TRBV30 and TRBJ2-7; a possible D gene is TRBD1 (6 bases). V was clipped by 5 bases and J by 6 bases, with 14 bases between them. Per germline, CDR1 GTSNPN and CDR2 SVGIG (reference sequence). This CDR3 is built from 12 residues. This CDR3 is CAWQPQGIEQYF. The CDR3 nucleotides are TGTGCCTGGCAACCACAGGGAATCGAGCAGTACTTC.

The rearrangement links TRBV4-1 to TRBJ2-1; possibly TRBD2 for D (5 bases). The germline gives CDR1 MGHRA, CDR2 YSYEKL. Deletions cut 5 bases from V and 7 bases from J, with 15 bases between. CDR3 size: 14 residues. CDR3 loop: CASSGATRANEQFF. CDR3 in DNA: TGCGCCAGCAGCGGAGCGACGAGGGCGAATGAGCAGTTCTTC.

The chain links TRBV7-9 to TRBJ2-1, with D tentatively TRBD2 (6 bases). Germline values: CDR1 SEHNR, CDR2 FQNEAQ (reference sequence). Trimming pared 9 bases from V and 5 bases from J, leaving 14 bases between. The CDR3 spans 13 residues. The CDR3 loop is CASRRDPDNEQFF. DNA of the CDR3: TGTGCCAGTAGGCGGGACCCTGACAATGAGCAGTTCTTC.

This clone was observed a few times. This sample also contains other DNA sequences that code for the same CDR3. This chain joins TRBV11-2 and TRBJ2-7, with D hard to call. Germline CDR1 is SGHAT and CDR2 is FQNNGV. The CDR3 covers 11 residues. V lost 5 bases and J lost 4, with 6 bases in between. The CDR3 coding sequence is TGTGCCAGCAGCCACCCATACGAGCAGTACTTC. Its translation: CASSHPYEQYF.

The chain carries TRBV30 and TRBJ1-5; D call uncertain. The V gene lost 0 bases and the J gene lost 6 bases, with 12 bases spanning the gap. The CDR3 length is 14 residues. The V gene's germline CDR1 is GTSNPN and CDR2 SVGIG (reference sequence). The CDR3 sequence is CAWSVQIVGQPQHF. The CDR3 bases are TGTGCCTGGAGTGTGCAGATTGTCGGTCAGCCCCAGCATTTT.

This clone was observed a handful of times. This CDR3 is also generated by other DNA sequences in the sample. The V and J genes are TRBV29-1 and TRBJ1-1; unclear D gene. The CDR3 is 12 residues long. CDR1 and CDR2 from the germline V gene are SQVTM and ANQGSEA. V was clipped by 3 bases and J by 0 bases, with 5 bases between them. The CDR3 sequence is CSVDDLNTEAFF. CDR3 sequence (DNA): TGCAGCGTTGACGACCTGAACACTGAAGCTTTCTTT.

The V call is TRBV11-2, the J call TRBJ2-7, with 11 bases matching TRBD2. Germline lookup yields CDR1 SGHAT and CDR2 FQNNGV. This CDR3 is 16 amino acids long. The V segment lost 6 bases and the J segment 4 bases; nucleotides outside the gene matches: 11. The CDR3 loop is CASSSHSGRAGYEQYF. The CDR3, as DNA: TGTGCCAGCAGTTCGCATAGCGGGAGGGCTGGGTACGAGCAGTACTTC.

A few counts support this clone. The chain recombines TRBV27 with TRBJ1-1, with a weak D call TRBD1 (5 bases). V lost 3 bases and J 7 bases, leaving 12 bases between the germline ends. The length of the CDR3 is 13 residues. From germline, CDR1 is MNHEY and CDR2 SMNVEV (reference sequence). In DNA, the CDR3 is TGTGCCAGCAGTTTTTTAGCGACAGATGAAGCTTTCTTT. Translating gives CASSFLATDEAFF.

The chain has TRBV29-1 and TRBJ2-1; TRBD2 aligns across 12 bases. V trimming: 7 bases; J trimming: 10 bases; junction bases outside the gene matches: 2. Germline CDR1 SQVTM, CDR2 ANQGSEA. The CDR3 spans 11 residues. In nucleotides, the CDR3 is TGCAGCGGCGGACTAGCGGGAGAGCAGTTCTTC. Translating gives CSGGLAGEQFF.

V gene TRBV10-2 combines with J gene TRBJ1-1; D is unclear. The V gene's germline CDR1 is WSHSY and CDR2 SAAADI. This CDR3 has 14 amino acids. Trimming removed 1 base from V and 1 base from J, with 7 bases in between. The CDR3: CASSEWAANTEAFF. CDR3 sequence (DNA): TGCGCCAGCAGTGAGTGGGCAGCGAACACTGAAGCTTTCTTT.

V and J are TRBV7-9 and TRBJ2-7; D is perhaps TRBD1 or TRBD2 (5 bases each). Germline loops: CDR1 SEHNR, CDR2 FQNEAQ (reference sequence). Trimming shortened V by 5 bases and J by 0 bases, and 17 bases separated the two germline ends. The CDR3 is 16 amino acids. The CDR3 DNA is TGTGCCAGCAGCCGCTTTGGGGGTGTAACCTCCTACGAGCAGTACTTC. This gives the protein CASSRFGGVTSYEQYF.

Here the CDR3 reads CASSEALVRGEKLFF. In DNA, the CDR3 is TGTGCCAGCAGTGAAGCGCTTGTCCGCGGTGAAAAACTGTTTTTT. V and J are TRBV2 and TRBJ1-4; D remains unclear. CDR3 size: 15 residues. Trimming stripped 0 bases from V and 7 bases from J, with 12 bases between. Germline CDR1 reads SNHLY; CDR2 reads FYNNEI.

The chain recombines TRBV7-9 with TRBJ1-2, with D hard to call. The CDR3 loop spans 15 amino acids. V was pared by 4 bases and J by 7 bases, with 19 bases between. Germline-derived CDR1 and CDR2 are SEHNR and FQNEAQ (reference sequence). The CDR3 sequence is CASSSTVGLHSGYTF. The CDR3 DNA reads TGTGCCAGCAGCTCCACGGTCGGCCTCCACAGTGGCTACACCTTC.

The genes are TRBV7-9 and TRBJ2-5; the D is unclear. Per germline, CDR1 SEHNR and CDR2 FQNEAQ (reference sequence). V shed 0 bases and J shed 4 bases, with 6 bases lying between them. The CDR3 has 13 amino acids. The CDR3 bases are TGTGCCAGCAGCTTAGCGCTGAGAGAGACCCAGTACTTC. It is translated as CASSLALRETQYF.

This clone occurred a few times. The genes are TRBV7-9 and TRBJ1-2; D is unresolved. This CDR3 spans 13 amino acids. V lost 3 bases, J lost 1 base, and 6 bases lay in between. The germline gives CDR1 SEHNR, CDR2 FQNEAQ (reference sequence). The CDR3 region has the DNA TGTGCCAGCAGCTTGGGATTTAACTATGGCTACACCTTC. It encodes CASSLGFNYGYTF.

The chain is built from TRBV5-8 and TRBJ2-7, with 7 bases fitting TRBD1. This CDR3 spans 15 amino acids. Germline V gene lookup returns CDR1 SGHTS and CDR2 YDEGEE. With V trimmed by 10 bases and J by 5 bases, 18 bases remained unmatched. CDR3 protein: CAGARQGWLGHEQYF. CDR3 bases: TGTGCCGGGGCCCGACAGGGATGGCTGGGGCACGAGCAGTACTTC.

The V call is TRBV2, the J call TRBJ1-2; a possible D gene is TRBD1 (5 bases). The CDR3 extends over 15 amino acids. V lost 2 bases to trimming and J lost 3 bases, with 13 bases between them. CDR1 and CDR2 from the germline V gene are SNHLY and FYNNEI. CDR3 sequence reads: CASSEFVGGDYGYTF. In DNA, the CDR3 is TGTGCCAGCAGTGAATTCGTCGGGGGAGACTATGGCTACACCTTC.

This chain links TRBV19 with TRBJ1-4, with D perhaps matching TRBD1 (6 bases). The CDR3 is 13 amino acids. The V gene lost 4 bases and the J gene lost 4 bases, with 7 bases spanning the gap. The germline V gene encodes CDR1 LNHDA and CDR2 SQIVND (reference sequence). The CDR3 DNA sequence: TGTGCCAGTAGTAGGGGGCTTAATGAAAAACTGTTTTTT. Translation: CASSRGLNEKLFF.

CDR3 in amino acids: CASSQEFYVGNTEAFF. Here the CDR3 DNA reads TGTGCCAGCAGCCAAGAATTTTACGTCGGGAACACTGAAGCTTTCTTT. This sequence joins TRBV14 and TRBJ1-1; D ambiguous. Germline V lookup: CDR1 SGHDN, CDR2 FVKESK. The V end lost 0 bases, the J end lost 1 base, and 12 bases lay between the germline ends. The CDR3 contains 16 residues. The variable domain in full, completed from reference TRBV14 and TRBJ1-1, reads EAGVTQFPSHSVIEKGQTVTLRCDPISGHDNLYWYRRVMGKEIKFLLHFVKESKQDESGMPNNRFLAERTGGTYSTLKVQPAELEDSGVYFCASSQEFYVGNTEAFFGQGTRLTVV.

The V gene is TRBV9, the J gene TRBJ1-2; no definite D call. V was pared by 3 bases and J by 9 bases, with 12 bases between. The CDR3 loop spans 12 amino acids. Germline CDR1 is SGDLS and CDR2 is YYNGEE. CDR3 DNA sequence: TGTGCCAGCAGCGCTAGCGGCAGTAGCTACACCTTC. It yields the protein CASSASGSSYTF.

This chain connects TRBV10-2 to TRBJ2-1; D is undetermined. With 3 bases removed from V and 5 bases from J, the gap between germline ends came to 17 bases. The CDR3 is made up of 16 amino acids. Germline-derived CDR1 and CDR2 are WSHSY and SAAADI. The CDR3 nucleotides are TGCGCCAGCAGTGATCCAAGCGCCCCTGGGGACAATGAGCAGTTCTTC. Translation gives CASSDPSAPGDNEQFF.

The sample holds many counts of this clone. The CDR3 loop is CASSQPRTDYEQYF. The CDR3, as DNA: TGTGCCAGCAGTCAACCGAGGACAGACTACGAGCAGTACTTC. This chain uses TRBV28 with TRBJ2-7, with a possible D match to TRBD1 (6 bases). The CDR3 has 14 amino acids. The germline gives CDR1 MDHEN, CDR2 SYDVKM. Trimming shortened V by 5 bases and J by 3 bases, and 14 bases separated the two germline ends.